This paragraph covers one TCR beta chain sequence. This CDR3 is 15 amino acids long. CDR1 is SGHVS and CDR2 is FQNEAQ in the germline V gene. V lost 1 base, J lost 6 bases, and 4 bases stayed unmatched. Generated by immunoSEQ multiplex PCR, the TCRdb table keeps only in-frame clones and is missing some. This sample has some 490,000 clones, with 70% to 90% found just once. This sample is drawn from a study of blood T cell repertoires in COVID-19. The source material was PBMCs or T cells enriched from blood (not recorded which). The rearrangement links TRBV7-8 to TRBJ2-2; 8 nucleotides align to TRBD2. The receptor's source is a woman aged 55-69 years who had recovered from COVID-19. This CDR3 reads CASSLGGGLAGELFF. DNA of the CDR3: TGTGCCAGCAGCTTAGGCGGGGGGCTCGCCGGGGAGCTGTTTTTT. Looking up the rest from reference TRBV7-8 and TRBJ2-2 gives the full variable domain: GAGVSQSPRYKVAKRGQDVALRCDPISGHVSLFWYQQALGQGPEFLTYFQNEAQLDKSGLPSDRFFAERPEGSVSTLKIQRTQQEDSAVYLCASSLGGGLAGELFFGEGSRLTVL.